The 32 T cell receptor beta chains in this list originate from one sample, sequenced in a study of cytomegalovirus exposure and HLA in healthy donors. PCR employed 60 Vbeta and 13 Jbeta primers. Here immunoSEQ multiplex PCR was the method, and the copy in TCRdb shows in-frame clones only, minus some. The table has about 150,000 clones, about four fifths seen once. Sequenced input: PBMCs. The receptors shown here come from a man aged 45-65 years in good health and CMV-seropositive.

The chain carries TRBV6-6 and TRBJ2-1; 11 bases fit TRBD1. The germline CDR1 and CDR2 sequences are MNHNY and SVGAGI (reference sequence). The ends lost 7 bases at V and 7 bases at J; junction bases unmatched: 3. This CDR3 region has 13 residues. The CDR3 loop is CASTGTGGNEQFF. CDR3 in DNA: TGTGCCAGCACCGGGACAGGGGGAAATGAGCAGTTCTTC.

The rearrangement uses TRBV9 and TRBJ2-3; 7 positions agree with TRBD1. Germline CDR1 SGDLS, CDR2 YYNGEE. The junction had 1 base not matched to a gene; V was cut back by 3 bases and J by 0 bases. This CDR3 is 14 amino acids long. The DNA of the CDR3 is TGTGCCAGCAGCGAGGGACAGAGCACAGATACGCAGTATTTT. Protein product: CASSEGQSTDTQYF.

This clone was picked up one time. The chain combines TRBV11-2 with TRBJ2-7; D is perhaps TRBD1 (6 bases). V lost 4 bases to trimming and J lost 4 bases, with 11 bases between them. CDR1 and CDR2 from the germline V gene are SGHAT and FQNNGV. This CDR3 has 13 amino acids. CDR3 sequence reads: CASSSNRVYEQYF. Written as DNA, the CDR3 is TGTGCCAGCAGCTCAAACAGGGTTTACGAGCAGTACTTC.

The chain is built from TRBV27 and TRBJ2-1; D unresolved. The germline V gene encodes CDR1 MNHEY and CDR2 SMNVEV (reference sequence). V lost 6 bases to trimming and J lost 2 bases, with 11 bases between them. The CDR3 is 14 amino acids. The DNA of the CDR3 is TGTGCCAGCAGGCCTAGTGGCACCTACAATGAGCAGTTCTTC. Translated: CASRPSGTYNEQFF.

The genes are TRBV19 and TRBJ2-5, with 8 bases aligning to TRBD1. CDR3 length: 13 residues. The trim removed 8 bases at V and 5 bases at J, leaving 7 bases unmatched. Germline lookup yields CDR1 LNHDA and CDR2 SQIVND (reference sequence). The DNA for the CDR3 is TGTGCCAGTGGGCCGAGACAGGGGGAGACCCAGTACTTC. Residues: CASGPRQGETQYF.

The chain joins TRBV16 to TRBJ2-5; a possible D gene is TRBD2 (6 bases). The DNA end is a closer match to TRBJ2-7, so the J assignment may be wrong. The CDR3 runs 17 residues. CDR1 KGHSY and CDR2 FQNENV come from the germline V gene. CDR3 region: CASSQSPGTSKSYEQYF. CDR3 in DNA: TGTGCCAGCAGCCAATCGCCCGGGACTTCCAAGTCCTACGAGCAGTACTTC.

The chain links TRBV5-1 to TRBJ1-1; the D gene is possibly TRBD1 (6 bases). CDR3 length equals 15 residues. Germline lookup yields CDR1 SGHRS and CDR2 YFSETQ. V was trimmed by 4 bases and J by 11 bases, leaving 24 bases between them. The CDR3 coding sequence is TGCGCCAGCAGCCCAGGGGCGACGGACTCAGTGGAGGCTTTCTTT. It codes for CASSPGATDSVEAFF.

Only one count was recorded for this clone. The chain is built from TRBV11-2 and TRBJ2-2; 8 bases fit TRBD1. The CDR3 has 14 residues. J gave up 8 bases and V 9 bases, and 11 bases lay outside the gene matches. CDR1 and CDR2 (germline): SGHAT, FQNNGV. The CDR3: CASQPGQVTGELFF. For the CDR3, the DNA is TGTGCCAGTCAACCGGGACAGGTCACGGGGGAGCTGTTTTTT.

The gene calls are TRBV6-5 and TRBJ2-7, with TRBD2 matching 9 bases. CDR3 length equals 13 residues. V trimming: 6 bases; J trimming: 6 bases; junction bases outside the gene matches: 6. The V gene's germline CDR1 is MNHEY and CDR2 SVGAGI. DNA for the CDR3: TGTGCCAGCAGCGAAGGACTAGCGCGCGAGCAGTACTTC. The encoded protein is CASSEGLAREQYF.

The chain joins TRBV5-4 to TRBJ2-3; the match to TRBD2 covers 14 bases. After removal of 1 base from V and 3 bases from J, the junction contained 7 bases not matched to a gene. CDR1 SGHNT and CDR2 YYREEE come from the germline V gene (reference sequence). This CDR3 region has 18 residues. CDR3 DNA sequence: TGTGCCAGCAGCTTGCCCGGACTAGCGGGAGGCGGGACAGATACGCAGTATTTT. This encodes CASSLPGLAGGGTDTQYF.

The rearrangement uses TRBV10-1 and TRBJ2-5; TRBD2 matches 13 bases. The end of the DNA is better explained by TRBJ2-7, so the J call may be wrong. CDR3 size: 13 residues. CDR1 WNHNN and CDR2 SYGVQD come from the germline V gene (reference sequence). The CDR3 nucleotides are TGCGCCAGAGGGACTAGCGGGATCTACGAGCAGTACTTC. This encodes CARGTSGIYEQYF.

V is TRBV7-2 and J is TRBJ2-1; the match to TRBD2 covers 8 bases. This CDR3 is 14 amino acids long. V lost 2 bases, J lost 10 bases, and 7 bases stayed unmatched. Germline assignment: CDR1 SGHTA and CDR2 FQGNSA. CDR3 nucleotides: TGTGCCAGCAGCTTACGGGAGGGCCCGCGGGAGCAGTTCTTC. Its protein is CASSLREGPREQFF.

The genes are TRBV5-1 and TRBJ1-2, with a possible D match to TRBD1 (6 bases). This CDR3 contains 14 residues. The germline V gene encodes CDR1 SGHRS and CDR2 YFSETQ. V lost 4 bases to trimming and J lost 6 bases, with 16 bases between them. CDR3 sequence (DNA): TGCGCCAGCAGCCGGACAGAGGGGCGAGATGGCTACACCTTC. This sequence encodes CASSRTEGRDGYTF.

The rearrangement links TRBV28 to TRBJ1-1, with TRBD1 identical over 7 bases. This CDR3 comprises 15 residues. The V segment lost 6 bases and the J segment 1 base; nucleotides outside the gene matches: 8. Per germline, CDR1 MDHEN and CDR2 SYDVKM. CDR3 loop: CASSPIRTGNTEAFF. The CDR3 DNA sequence: TGTGCCAGCAGCCCTATCAGGACAGGGAACACTGAAGCTTTCTTT.

V is TRBV30 and J is TRBJ2-7; 10 bases are shared with TRBD2. Germline CDR1 and CDR2: GTSNPN and SVGIG (reference sequence). The CDR3 spans 15 residues. J was trimmed by 7 bases and V by 0 bases; bases with no gene match: 9. Here the CDR3 DNA reads TGTGCCTGGAGTGTTGAAGCGGGAGGGCCGGGGGAGCAGTACTTC. Its protein product is CAWSVEAGGPGEQYF.

This clone was seen only once. The rearrangement links TRBV6-5 to TRBJ2-7; no firm D call. Germline CDR1 and CDR2: MNHEY and SVGAGI. The germline V and J ends were trimmed by 6 bases and 7 bases, with 13 bases remaining between them. The CDR3 is made up of 12 amino acids. The CDR3 DNA reads TGTGCCAGCAGCCGCCCCTCACGGGAGCAGTACTTC. Translated: CASSRPSREQYF.

This clone was detected once. At one end the junction does not follow the germline gene, possibly because of a read error. This chain connects TRBV11-2 to TRBJ2-2, with D unresolved. The CDR3 length is 16 residues. From germline, CDR1 is SGHAT and CDR2 FQNNGV. The CDR3 is CASNLGSMLNTGELFF. DNA of the CDR3: TGTGCCAGCAACTTAGGTTCGATGCTAAACACCGGGGAGCTGTTTTTT.

This clone was found once. In DNA form, the CDR3 reads TGTGCCAGCAGCGATGGGACTAGCGCGGCCCGGCGGACGCAGTATTTT. Protein product: CASSDGTSAARRTQYF. V is TRBV5-8 and J is TRBJ2-3; the match to TRBD2 covers 10 bases. The junction had 14 bases not matched to a gene; V was cut back by 4 bases and J by 9 bases. This CDR3 contains 16 residues. CDR1 is SGHTS and CDR2 is YDEGEE in the germline V gene.

The chain joins TRBV4-2 to TRBJ2-7, with D tentatively TRBD2 (5 bases). V was trimmed by 0 bases and J by 2 bases, leaving 17 bases between them. The V gene's germline CDR1 is LGHNA and CDR2 YNFKEQ. The CDR3 runs to 17 residues. The CDR3 sequence is CASSQEWARRDTYEQYF. CDR3 nucleotides: TGTGCCAGCAGCCAAGAATGGGCGCGCCGGGATACCTACGAGCAGTACTTC.

Here the CDR3 reads CASSSTNRLHNEQFF. Here the CDR3 DNA reads TGTGCCAGCAGCTCCACGAACAGGTTACACAATGAGCAGTTCTTC. The chain carries TRBV11-1 and TRBJ2-1, with D perhaps matching TRBD1 (5 bases). V gave up 4 bases and J gave up 5 bases, with 15 bases separating them. CDR1 SGHAT and CDR2 FQDESV come from the germline V gene (reference sequence). CDR3 length: 15 amino acids.

V usage is TRBV28 and J usage is TRBJ2-4, with a weak D call TRBD2 (7 bases). This CDR3 contains 17 residues. The V gene's germline CDR1 is MDHEN and CDR2 SYDVKM. V dropped 3 bases and J dropped 3 bases, with 18 bases sitting between them. CDR3 nucleotide sequence: TGTGCCAGCAGTTTTCTCCTGGGGGAGGGGGTCAAAAACATTCAGTACTTC. Translation gives CASSFLLGEGVKNIQYF.

This chain uses TRBV9 with TRBJ1-6; D is undetermined. Trimming removed 4 bases from V and 5 bases from J, with 16 bases in between. This CDR3 is 16 amino acids long. Germline assignment: CDR1 SGDLS and CDR2 YYNGEE. The CDR3 protein is CASSPSAANHNSPLHF. As DNA, the CDR3 is TGTGCCAGCAGCCCGAGTGCGGCTAATCATAATTCACCCCTCCACTTT. The full variable domain, in which reference TRBV9 and TRBJ1-6 provide the parts outside the CDR3, is DSGVTQTPKHLITATGQRVTLRCSPRSGDLSVYWYQQSLDQGLQFLIQYYNGEERAKGNILERFSAQQFPDLHSELNLSSLELGDSALYFCASSPSAANHNSPLHFGNGTRLTVT.

Remarks on this clone: The sample holds other DNA sequences that translate to the same CDR3. V and J are TRBV5-1 and TRBJ2-1; 8 nucleotides agree with TRBD2. The germline gives CDR1 SGHRS, CDR2 YFSETQ. J lost 15 bases, V lost 0 bases, and 8 bases had no gene match. The CDR3 runs 13 residues. This CDR3 is CASSLDASGSLFF. Written as DNA, the CDR3 is TGCGCCAGCAGCTTGGATGCTAGCGGGTCCCTGTTCTTC.

This clone came up once. This chain connects TRBV10-3 to TRBJ2-3, with 13 bases that match TRBD2. CDR1 is ENHRY, CDR2 SYGVKD, per germline. There are 14 residues in the CDR3. The V gene end was trimmed by 9 bases and the J gene end by 5 bases; junction bases not matched to a gene: 5. The CDR3 DNA sequence: TGTGCCATTGGGACTAGCGGGACCAGAGATACGCAGTATTTT. The encoded protein is CAIGTSGTRDTQYF.

This clone was counted once. The chain employs TRBV7-9 and TRBJ1-1; tentative D call: TRBD1 (6 bases). The CDR3 extends over 14 amino acids. Trimming removed 8 bases from V and 4 bases from J, with 17 bases in between. Germline assignment: CDR1 SEHNR and CDR2 FQNEAQ (reference sequence). The CDR3 bases are TGTGCCAGCTTCGATATGGCAGGGGTCACTGAAGCTTTCTTT. Encoded protein: CASFDMAGVTEAFF.

The J gene is TRBJ2-7, the V gene TRBV5-1; the D gene is possibly TRBD2 (6 bases). The CDR3 is 22 amino acids. Trimming shortened V by 4 bases and J by 4 bases, and 39 bases separated the two germline ends. The V gene's germline CDR1 is SGHRS and CDR2 YFSETQ. The CDR3 sequence is CASSAPLRGSSGGSGRLYEQYF. In nucleotides, the CDR3 is TGCGCCAGCAGCGCTCCCTTACGCGGTTCAAGCGGTGGTTCCGGGAGACTTTACGAGCAGTACTTC.

This sequence joins TRBV30 and TRBJ2-1, with D possibly being TRBD1 (6 bases). This CDR3 comprises 15 residues. Germline loops: CDR1 GTSNPN, CDR2 SVGIG (reference sequence). The V and J ends lost 3 bases and 0 bases respectively, with 12 bases between them. CDR3 residues: CAWSQDSPSYNEQFF. The CDR3 DNA follows: TGTGCCTGGAGCCAGGACAGCCCCTCCTACAATGAGCAGTTCTTC.

The V call is TRBV7-9, the J call TRBJ2-7; D gene unclear. The CDR3 has 16 residues. Germline CDR1 and CDR2: SEHNR and FQNEAQ (reference sequence). The V gene lost 0 bases and the J gene lost 0 bases, with 12 bases spanning the gap. Here the CDR3 DNA reads TGTGCCAGCAGCTTAGCGTTAGGCGGAAGCTCCTACGAGCAGTACTTC. Its translation: CASSLALGGSSYEQYF.

The chain uses TRBV2 and TRBJ1-1; tentative D call: TRBD1 (5 bases). CDR1 is SNHLY and CDR2 is FYNNEI in the germline V gene. The CDR3 contains 14 residues. V was clipped by 6 bases and J by 3 bases, with 14 bases between them. The CDR3 here is CASRSGQGDTEAFF. Here the CDR3 DNA reads TGTGCCAGCAGAAGCGGGCAGGGAGACACTGAAGCTTTCTTT.

This clone has just one count. V is TRBV6-1 and J is TRBJ2-3; 7 bases are a match to TRBD1. Germline CDR1 MNHNS, CDR2 SASEGT. J lost 0 bases, V lost 6 bases, and 6 bases had no gene match. This CDR3 is built from 15 residues. The CDR3 DNA follows: TGTGCCAGCAGGAAACAGGGGCGTAGCACAGATACGCAGTATTTT. Translating gives CASRKQGRSTDTQYF.

The rearrangement uses TRBV29-1 and TRBJ2-5, with TRBD1 as a possible D gene (6 bases). V was clipped by 6 bases and J by 4 bases, with 15 bases between them. This CDR3 is 13 amino acids long. Looked up from germline, CDR1 is SQVTM and CDR2 is ANQGSEA. The CDR3 sequence: CSVKGQPPETQYF. The CDR3 DNA reads as TGCAGCGTCAAAGGACAGCCTCCAGAGACCCAGTACTTC.

The chain recombines TRBV20-1 with TRBJ1-2, with unresolved D. Per germline, CDR1 DFQATT and CDR2 SNEGSKA (reference sequence). The CDR3 has 11 residues. With 6 bases removed from V and 8 bases from J, the gap between germline ends came to 13 bases. The CDR3 region is CSAPQVRGYTF. The DNA for the CDR3 is TGCAGTGCCCCGCAGGTTAGGGGCTACACCTTC.